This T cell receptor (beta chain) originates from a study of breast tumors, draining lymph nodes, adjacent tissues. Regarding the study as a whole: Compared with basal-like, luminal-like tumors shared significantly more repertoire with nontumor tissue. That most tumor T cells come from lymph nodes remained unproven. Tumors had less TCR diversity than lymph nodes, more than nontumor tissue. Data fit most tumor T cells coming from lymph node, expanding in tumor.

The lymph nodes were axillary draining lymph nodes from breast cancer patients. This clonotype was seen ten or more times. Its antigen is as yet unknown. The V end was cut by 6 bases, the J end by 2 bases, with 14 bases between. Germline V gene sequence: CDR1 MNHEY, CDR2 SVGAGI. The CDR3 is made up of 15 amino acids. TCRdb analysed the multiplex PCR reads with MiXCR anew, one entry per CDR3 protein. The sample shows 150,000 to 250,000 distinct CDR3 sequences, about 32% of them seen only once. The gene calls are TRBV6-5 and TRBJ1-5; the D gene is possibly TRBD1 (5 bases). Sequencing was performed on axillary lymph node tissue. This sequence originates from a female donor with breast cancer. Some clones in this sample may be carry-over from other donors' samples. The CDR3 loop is CASRDTGGRNQPQHF. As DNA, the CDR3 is TGTGCCAGCAGAGACACAGGTGGGCGCAATCAGCCCCAGCATTTT.